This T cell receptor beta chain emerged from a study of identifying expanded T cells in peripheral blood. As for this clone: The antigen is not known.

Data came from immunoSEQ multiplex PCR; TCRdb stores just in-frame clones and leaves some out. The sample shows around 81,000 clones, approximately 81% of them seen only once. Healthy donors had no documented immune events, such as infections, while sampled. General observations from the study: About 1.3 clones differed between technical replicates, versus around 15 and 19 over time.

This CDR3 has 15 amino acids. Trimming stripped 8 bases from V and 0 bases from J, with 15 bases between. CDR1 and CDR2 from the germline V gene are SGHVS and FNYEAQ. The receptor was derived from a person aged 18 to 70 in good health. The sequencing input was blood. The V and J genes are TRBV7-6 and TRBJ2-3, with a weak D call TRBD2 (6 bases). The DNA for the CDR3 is TGTGCCAGCGCCAGGTGGGGGGTCAGCACAGATACGCAGTATTTT. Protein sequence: CASARWGVSTDTQYF.